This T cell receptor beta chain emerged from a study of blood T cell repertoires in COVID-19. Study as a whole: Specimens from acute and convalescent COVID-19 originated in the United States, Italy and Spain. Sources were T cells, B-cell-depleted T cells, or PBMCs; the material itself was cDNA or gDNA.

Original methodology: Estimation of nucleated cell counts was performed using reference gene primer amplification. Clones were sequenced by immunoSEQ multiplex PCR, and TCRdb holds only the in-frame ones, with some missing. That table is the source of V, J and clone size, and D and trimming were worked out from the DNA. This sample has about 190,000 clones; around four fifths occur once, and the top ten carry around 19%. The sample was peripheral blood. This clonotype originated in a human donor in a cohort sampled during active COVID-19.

CDR3 residues: CASSLTDTGELFF. The CDR3 coding sequence is TGCGCCAGCAGCTTAACTGACACCGGGGAGCTGTTTTTT. The chain recombines TRBV5-1 with TRBJ2-2; D ambiguous. CDR1 and CDR2 from the germline V gene are SGHRS and YFSETQ. The V gene lost 2 bases and the J gene lost 3 bases, with 5 bases spanning the gap. The CDR3 has 13 amino acids.